The 28 T cell receptor beta chains in this list originate from one sample, sequenced in a study of blood T cells in healthy people across ages. A J-beta primer mix and a sample-barcoded 5' primer were used in a second PCR of roughly 6 to 12 cycles. TCRdb called the 5' RACE reads again in MiXCR, with one record for every CDR3 protein. Among about 680,000 distinct CDR3 sequences, around half were seen once, and the ten largest hold around a third. The sequencing input was blood. The origin of the receptors is a woman aged 55-70 years in good health.

The chain links TRBV29-1 to TRBJ1-1; no firm D call. CDR1 is SQVTM, CDR2 ANQGSEA, per germline. The V end was cut by 0 bases, the J end by 4 bases, with 9 bases between. CDR3 size: 13 residues. CDR3 loop: CSVEEGRSTEAFF. CDR3 nucleotides: TGCAGCGTTGAAGAGGGAAGGAGCACTGAAGCTTTCTTT.

About this clonotype: A single base separates this from a much larger clone, so it may be a read error. The chain carries TRBV29-1 and TRBJ2-7; D tentatively fits TRBD1 or TRBD2 (5 bases each). The closer fit of TRBJ2-5 to the DNA end suggests the J call may be wrong. The CDR3 sequence is 14 residues long. Germline V lookup: CDR1 SQVTM, CDR2 ANQGSEA. CDR3 sequence reads: CGVETPGRRETQYF. CDR3 nucleotides: TGCGGCGTTGAGACACCGGGACGGAGAGAGACCCAGTACTTC.

CDR3 sequence (DNA): TGTGCCAGCAGTTTAAGAGGGGTCGGTATGACTGAAGCTTTCTTT. Protein sequence: CASSLRGVGMTEAFF. The rearrangement joins TRBV12-3 or TRBV12-4 to TRBJ1-1; tentatively, D is TRBD1 (5 bases). CDR3 size: 15 residues. V lost 2 bases, J lost 5 bases, and 15 bases lay in between.

This clonotype was observed a handful of times. The chain employs TRBV6-2 or TRBV6-3 and TRBJ2-7; D is uncertain. Germline V gene data show CDR1 as MNHEY and CDR2 as SVGEGT. The CDR3 consists of 13 residues. Trimming removed 2 bases from V and 11 bases from J, with 16 bases in between. In DNA form, the CDR3 reads TGTGCCAGCAGTTACCGGCAGTTAGGGCCGGAGTACTTC. Its translation: CASSYRQLGPEYF.

This rearrangement joins TRBV4-2 to TRBJ2-5; D perhaps matches TRBD1 (6 bases). Per the germline V gene, CDR1 is LGHNA and CDR2 is YNFKEQ. The ends were cut back, 0 bases at V and 1 base at J, with 9 bases in the middle. CDR3 length equals 15 residues. CDR3 loop: CASSQDGQRQETQYF. CDR3 DNA sequence: TGTGCCAGCAGCCAAGACGGACAGCGCCAAGAGACCCAGTACTTC.

This clonotype has only a few counts. The chain carries TRBV4-2 and TRBJ2-1; D could derive from TRBD1 or TRBD2 (5 bases each). V was clipped by 1 base and J by 5 bases, with 15 bases between them. CDR3 length: 16 residues. Germline V gene sequence: CDR1 LGHNA, CDR2 YNFKEQ. The CDR3 loop is CASSQGPSGANNEQFF. As DNA, the CDR3 is TGTGCCAGCAGCCAAGGGCCTTCCGGGGCCAACAATGAGCAGTTCTTC.

The chain is built from TRBV20-1 and TRBJ1-1; D is uncertain. The germline CDR1 and CDR2 sequences are DFQATT and SNEGSKA (reference sequence). The CDR3 runs 15 residues. The V end was cut by 6 bases, the J end by 8 bases, with 25 bases between. The CDR3 DNA reads TGCAGTGCCCGAAGCCCTTCGGAGCATCGAGGGGAAGCTTTCTTT. It yields the protein CSARSPSEHRGEAFF.

This clonotype was detected a few times. The V and J genes are TRBV5-1 and TRBJ2-1; weak D call: TRBD1 (6 bases). The CDR3 is 14 residues long. Germline values: CDR1 SGHRS, CDR2 YFSETQ. V dropped 4 bases and J dropped 5 bases, with 13 bases sitting between them. The CDR3 here is CASSVQGTNNEQFF. DNA for the CDR3: TGCGCCAGCAGCGTGCAGGGGACCAACAATGAGCAGTTCTTC.

The chain employs TRBV4-2 and TRBJ1-1; D might be TRBD1 (6 bases). V lost 8 bases and J lost 7, with 20 bases in between. Germline-derived CDR1 and CDR2 are LGHNA and YNFKEQ. The CDR3 contains 14 residues. The CDR3 DNA follows: TGTGCCAGCGGAGAGGGGGGGCGCCGGGATGAAGCTTTCTTT. It encodes CASGEGGRRDEAFF.

Many counts were recorded for this clonotype. The chain couples TRBV20-1 to TRBJ2-1, with TRBD2 matching over 9 bases. CDR1 DFQATT and CDR2 SNEGSKA come from the germline V gene (reference sequence). This CDR3 contains 14 residues. The V segment lost 7 bases and the J segment 8 bases; nucleotides outside the gene matches: 12. The CDR3 sequence: CSVRLGGRVDEQFF. The CDR3, as DNA: TGCAGTGTACGGCTAGGCGGGAGGGTCGATGAGCAGTTCTTC.

The chain links TRBV7-9 to TRBJ2-4; the match to TRBD2 covers 13 bases. With V trimmed by 5 bases and J by 13 bases, 14 bases remained unmatched. CDR1 and CDR2 from the germline V gene are SEHNR and FQNEAQ (reference sequence). The CDR3 consists of 16 residues. This CDR3 is CASSAQTSGRLNEQYF. The CDR3 DNA reads TGTGCCAGCAGCGCCCAGACTAGCGGGAGGCTCAATGAGCAGTACTTC.

V usage is TRBV12-3 or TRBV12-4 and J usage is TRBJ2-1; 10 nucleotides line up with TRBD2. The ends lost 4 bases at V and 10 bases at J; junction bases unmatched: 7. This CDR3 spans 14 amino acids. CDR3 DNA: TGTGCCAGCAGTTCTGGACTAGCGGTTACAGAGCAGTTCTTC. Translating it yields CASSSGLAVTEQFF.

A single count supports this clonotype. This rearrangement joins TRBV7-3 to TRBJ1-1; D possibly corresponds to TRBD1 (5 bases). The germline V gene has CDR1 SGHTA and CDR2 FQGTGA. V dropped 0 bases and J dropped 4 bases, with 15 bases sitting between them. This CDR3 contains 16 residues. The CDR3 here is CASSLTPGRPSTEAFF. DNA of the CDR3: TGTGCCAGCAGCTTAACGCCGGGACGGCCGAGCACTGAAGCTTTCTTT.

The chain is built from TRBV4-1 and TRBJ1-1, with D perhaps matching TRBD1 (6 bases). The CDR3 is made up of 14 amino acids. CDR1 and CDR2 (germline): MGHRA, YSYEKL. Trimming stripped 3 bases from V and 7 bases from J, with 15 bases between. In nucleotides, the CDR3 is TGCGCCAGCAGCCACTACAGGGACGTCGGTGAAGCTTTCTTT. The encoded protein is CASSHYRDVGEAFF.

This clonotype was observed a few times. The V call is TRBV20-1, the J call TRBJ2-7; D is unresolved. Between the trimmed V and J ends, which lost 0 bases and 0 bases, there was a span of 12 bases. There are 15 residues in the CDR3. Germline lookup yields CDR1 DFQATT and CDR2 SNEGSKA (reference sequence). CDR3 DNA: TGCAGTGCTAGAGAGCCCGACTTCTTCTCCTACGAGCAGTACTTC. Encoded protein: CSAREPDFFSYEQYF.

The J gene is TRBJ2-1, the V gene TRBV5-1; D call uncertain. Germline V gene sequence: CDR1 SGHRS, CDR2 YFSETQ. There are 14 residues in the CDR3. With 1 base removed from V and 6 bases from J, the gap between germline ends came to 11 bases. The CDR3 DNA reads TGCGCCAGCAGCTTGTTGGGGTCGGGCAATGAGCAGTTCTTC. Amino acids: CASSLLGSGNEQFF.

The sample holds a few counts of this clonotype. The chain is built from TRBV9 and TRBJ2-7, with D maybe TRBD2 (5 bases). Trimming removed 4 bases from V and 0 bases from J, with 14 bases in between. Looked up from germline, CDR1 is SGDLS and CDR2 is YYNGEE. The CDR3 runs to 15 residues. For the CDR3, the DNA is TGTGCCAGCAGCCCACTCCTGGGGAGCTCCTACGAGCAGTACTTC. It specifies CASSPLLGSSYEQYF.

A few counts support this clonotype. The chain has TRBV29-1 and TRBJ2-5; D remains ambiguous. Trimming took off 0 bases at V and 5 bases at J, with 10 bases between the two ends. Germline V CDR1 and CDR2: SQVTM, ANQGSEA. The length of the CDR3 is 13 residues. As DNA, the CDR3 is TGCAGCGTTGAAGAGTGGGGTGGCGAGACCCAGTACTTC. Its protein is CSVEEWGGETQYF.

The CDR3 protein is CASRYRDGGTQYF. CDR3 bases: TGTGCCAGCAGGTACCGGGACGGAGGGACCCAGTACTTC. The rearrangement uses TRBV12-3 or TRBV12-4 and TRBJ2-5; D may match TRBD1 or TRBD2 (5 bases each). Deletions cut 6 bases from V and 7 bases from J, with 15 bases between. The CDR3 contains 13 residues.

The genes are TRBV9 and TRBJ2-5; D uncertain. CDR1 is SGDLS, CDR2 YYNGEE, per germline. This CDR3 spans 12 amino acids. V dropped 3 bases and J dropped 5 bases, with 8 bases sitting between them. CDR3 sequence (DNA): TGTGCCAGCAGCGAAGATTTTGAGACCCAGTACTTC. It codes for CASSEDFETQYF.

With respect to this clonotype: This sequence may be a read error, since a much larger clone differs from it by one base. The CDR3 loop reads CATSRDRGTSGILVGEQYF. CDR3 coding DNA: TGTGCCACCAGCAGAGATCGGGGGACTAGCGGGATTTTAGTGGGTGAGCAGTACTTC. V is TRBV15 and J is TRBJ2-7, with 13 bases fitting TRBD2. Germline V CDR1 and CDR2: LNHNV, YYDKDF (reference sequence). J was trimmed by 7 bases and V by 0 bases; bases with no gene match: 15. This CDR3 has 19 residues.

The chain recombines TRBV4-1 with TRBJ1-2; no firm D call. Germline lookup yields CDR1 MGHRA and CDR2 YSYEKL. The CDR3 runs to 16 residues. Trimming took 4 bases from V and 2 from J, leaving 17 bases between them. CDR3 bases: TGCGCCAGCAGCCCCTCAGTGGGAGTCAAAAACTATGGCTACACCTTC. It specifies CASSPSVGVKNYGYTF.

The genes are TRBV6-2 or TRBV6-3 and TRBJ2-3, with 11 bases matching TRBD2. J gave up 0 bases and V 2 bases, and 7 bases lay outside the gene matches. Germline values: CDR1 MNHEY, CDR2 SVGEGT. The CDR3 spans 18 residues. The CDR3 reads CASSYVLGLAESTDTQYF. CDR3 nucleotide sequence: TGTGCCAGCAGTTACGTGTTGGGACTAGCGGAGAGCACAGATACGCAGTATTTT.

This rearrangement joins TRBV10-3 to TRBJ2-5; tentatively, D is TRBD1 or TRBD2 (5 bases each). CDR3 length: 17 amino acids. Trimming took off 3 bases at V and 4 bases at J, with 21 bases between the two ends. Germline lookup yields CDR1 ENHRY and CDR2 SYGVKD. CDR3 coding DNA: TGTGCCATCAGTGAAACGTTCGGGCAGGGAGTCAGAGAGACCCAGTACTTC. It translates to CAISETFGQGVRETQYF.

This chain joins TRBV6-5 and TRBJ2-5, with no clear D. V shed 0 bases and J shed 0 bases, with 8 bases lying between them. The CDR3 runs 15 residues. The germline CDR1 and CDR2 sequences are MNHEY and SVGAGI. DNA for the CDR3: TGTGCCAGCAGTTACTCGGGCGTGTACCAAGAGACCCAGTACTTC. It yields the protein CASSYSGVYQETQYF.

This clonotype was detected many times. V gene TRBV11-2 combines with J gene TRBJ2-4; TRBD1 might be the D (6 bases). Per the germline V gene, CDR1 is SGHAT and CDR2 is FQNNGV. The CDR3 covers 16 residues. V gave up 5 bases and J gave up 0 bases, with 14 bases separating them. CDR3 bases: TGTGCCAGCAGCCCTCGAGGGGGATTAGCCAAAAACATTCAGTACTTC. This codes for CASSPRGGLAKNIQYF. Full variable domain (outside the CDR3, taken from reference TRBV11-2 and TRBJ2-4): EAGVAQSPRYKIIEKRQSVAFWCNPISGHATLYWYQQILGQGPKLLIQFQNNGVVDDSQLPKDRFSAERLKGVDSTLKIQPAKLEDSAVYLCASSPRGGLAKNIQYFGAGTRLSVL.

This clonotype showed up just a few times. The chain links TRBV15 to TRBJ2-5; D is undetermined. The J call may be wrong; the DNA end is better matched by TRBJ2-7. Germline lookup yields CDR1 LNHNV and CDR2 YYDKDF (reference sequence). The CDR3 contains 12 residues. CDR3 in amino acids: CATSRDKYEQYF. CDR3 nucleotide sequence: TGTGCCACCAGCAGAGATAAGTACGAGCAGTACTTC.

The chain links TRBV7-2 to TRBJ2-7; unclear D gene. The CDR3 runs to 14 residues. With 5 bases removed from V and 2 bases from J, the gap between germline ends came to 13 bases. Germline CDR1 is SGHTA and CDR2 is FQGNSA. This CDR3 reads CASSPSPNTYEQYF. The DNA for the CDR3 is TGTGCCAGCAGCCCGTCCCCAAATACCTACGAGCAGTACTTC.